The sequence of this T cell receptor (beta chain) was determined in a study of T cell changes during pregnancy in multiple sclerosis. J was trimmed by 7 bases and V by 4 bases; bases with no gene match: 10. The germline V gene encodes CDR1 SGDLS and CDR2 YYNGEE. The CDR3 runs 17 residues. Sequencing used immunoSEQ multiplex PCR; TCRdb keeps in-frame clones, though not all of them. The sample lists 79,000 or so clones, about 91% seen once, with about 1.8% in the top ten. The sequenced sample was peripheral blood, obtained in the first trimester of pregnancy. This receptor was obtained from a female donor in good health, enrolled as a control in a pregnancy study. This sequence joins TRBV9 and TRBJ2-1; 14 nucleotides match TRBD2. CDR3 nucleotides: TGTGCCAGCAGCCCAAGACTAGCGGGGGGGCCGAGTAATGAGCAGTTCTTC. Translating it yields CASSPRLAGGPSNEQFF.